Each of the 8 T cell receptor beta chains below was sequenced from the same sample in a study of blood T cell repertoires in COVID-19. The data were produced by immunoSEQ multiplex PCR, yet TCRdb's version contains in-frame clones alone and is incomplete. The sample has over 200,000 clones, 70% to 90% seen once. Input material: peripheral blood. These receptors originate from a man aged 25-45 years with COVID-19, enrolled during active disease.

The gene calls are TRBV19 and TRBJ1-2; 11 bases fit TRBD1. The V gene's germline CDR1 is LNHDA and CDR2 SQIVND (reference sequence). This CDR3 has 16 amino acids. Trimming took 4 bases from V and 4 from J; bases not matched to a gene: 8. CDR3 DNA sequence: TGTGCCAGTAGTACCCCCAAGGGGACAGGGGGCTATGGCTACACCTTC. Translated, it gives CASSTPKGTGGYGYTF.

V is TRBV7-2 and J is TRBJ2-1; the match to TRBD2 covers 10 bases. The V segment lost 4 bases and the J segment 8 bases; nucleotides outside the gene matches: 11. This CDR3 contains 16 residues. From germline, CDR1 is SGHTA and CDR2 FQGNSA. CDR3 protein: CASSYPSSGSWDEQFF. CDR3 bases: TGTGCCAGCAGCTATCCTTCTAGCGGGAGCTGGGATGAGCAGTTCTTC.

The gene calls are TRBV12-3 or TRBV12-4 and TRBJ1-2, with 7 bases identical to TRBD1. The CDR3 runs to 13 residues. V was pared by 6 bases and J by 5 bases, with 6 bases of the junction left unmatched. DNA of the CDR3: TGTGCCAGCAGGCCACAGGGGTTTTATGGCTACACCTTC. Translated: CASRPQGFYGYTF.

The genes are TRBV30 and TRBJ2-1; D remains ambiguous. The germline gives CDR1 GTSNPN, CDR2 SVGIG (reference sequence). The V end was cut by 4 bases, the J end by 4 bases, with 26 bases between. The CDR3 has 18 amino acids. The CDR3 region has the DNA TGTGCCTGGATGACCACATTAAGCACAGCATTCAGTTACAATGAGCAGTTCTTC. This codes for CAWMTTLSTAFSYNEQFF.

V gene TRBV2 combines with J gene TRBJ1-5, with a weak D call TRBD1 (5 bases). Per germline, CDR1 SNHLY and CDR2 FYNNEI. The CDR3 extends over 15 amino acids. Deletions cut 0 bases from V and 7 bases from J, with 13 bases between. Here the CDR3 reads CASSEAMEGSQPQHF. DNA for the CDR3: TGTGCCAGCAGTGAAGCGATGGAGGGGTCCCAGCCCCAGCATTTT.

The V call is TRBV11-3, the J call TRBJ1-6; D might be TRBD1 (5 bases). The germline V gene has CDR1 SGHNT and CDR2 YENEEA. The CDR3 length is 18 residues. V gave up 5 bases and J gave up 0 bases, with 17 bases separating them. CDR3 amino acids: CASSDRVELSSYNSPLHF. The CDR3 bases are TGTGCCAGCAGCGACAGAGTAGAGTTGAGCTCCTATAATTCACCCCTCCACTTT.

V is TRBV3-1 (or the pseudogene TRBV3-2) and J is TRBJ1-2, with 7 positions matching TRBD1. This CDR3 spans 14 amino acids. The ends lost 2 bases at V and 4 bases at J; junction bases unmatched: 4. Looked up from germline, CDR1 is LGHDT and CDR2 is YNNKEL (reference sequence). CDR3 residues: CASSQYQGVYGYTF. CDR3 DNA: TGTGCCAGCAGCCAATATCAGGGGGTCTATGGCTACACCTTC.

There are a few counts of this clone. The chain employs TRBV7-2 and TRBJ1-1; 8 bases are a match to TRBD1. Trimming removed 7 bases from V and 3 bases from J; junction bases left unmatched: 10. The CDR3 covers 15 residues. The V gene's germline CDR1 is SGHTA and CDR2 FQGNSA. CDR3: CASTSTGDRYTEAFF. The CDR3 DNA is TGTGCCAGCACCTCGACAGGGGATCGTTACACTGAAGCTTTCTTT.